This T cell receptor beta chain was observed in a study of blood T cell repertoires in COVID-19. Across the whole study: PBMCs, B-cell-depleted T cells, or T cells provided the cDNA or gDNA that made up the material.

TCRdb keeps only in-frame clones here, not all; method: immunoSEQ multiplex PCR. Of about 170,000 clones in the sample, roughly 91% were seen once. The germline V gene has CDR1 SGHTA and CDR2 FQGTGA. V dropped 0 bases and J dropped 5; count of bases not matched to a gene: 2. The CDR3 is made up of 15 amino acids. The sequence was obtained from a man in his fifties who had recovered from COVID-19. The rearrangement joins TRBV7-3 to TRBJ2-1; 9 bases agree with TRBD1. The sequenced material came from peripheral blood. In DNA, the CDR3 is TGTGCCAGCAGCTTAACCGGGACAGGGAACAATGAGCAGTTCTTC. This sequence encodes CASSLTGTGNNEQFF.